The 15 T cell receptor beta chains reported below all come from one sample, sequenced in a study of CXCR3-negative and CXCR3-positive naive CD8 T cells. Overall study results and limits: Naive cells with CXCR3 showed TRB CDR3s that were more hydrophobic than those in CXCR3-negative naive cells.

In preparing the TRB cDNA libraries, 5' RACE with UMI labels was used. TCRdb reanalyzed the 5' RACE reads, giving one entry per CDR3 protein sequence and no DNA. This table lists 150,000 to 170,000 distinct CDR3 sequences. These receptors have no identified antigens. The specimen was naive CXCR3+ CD8+ T cells from blood. The subset is: CD45RO-CCR7+CD27+CD95- naive CD8+ T cells expressing CXCR3 (TNR3+). All receptors derive from a human donor in good health. Some clones in this sample may be carry-over from other donors' samples.

The CDR3 loop reads CASSLLGGLPYEQYF. The chain carries TRBV12-3 or TRBV12-4 and TRBJ2-7; the D call from TCRdb, TRBD1, cannot be confirmed without DNA. The CDR3 is 15 residues long.

The chain recombines TRBV27 with TRBJ1-5; TCRdb proposes TRBD1, but this gene call is untestable without DNA. The germline gives CDR1 MNHEY, CDR2 SMNVEV (reference sequence). The CDR3 runs 15 residues. The CDR3 spells CASSFTGWGNQPQHF.

The chain recombines TRBV28 with TRBJ2-1; TCRdb selects TRBD1, and the lack of DNA leaves this call unchecked. The CDR3 covers 18 residues. CDR1 and CDR2 (germline): MDHEN, SYDVKM. The CDR3 loop reads CASSLVGRRMDSYNEQFF.

The chain employs TRBV12-3 or TRBV12-4 and TRBJ2-6; without DNA, the TCRdb call of TRBD1 cannot be checked. This CDR3 has 15 amino acids. CDR3 in amino acids: CASPRDSTGANVLTF.

CDR3 sequence: CATGRGAETQYF. The chain couples TRBV15 to TRBJ2-5; TCRdb's D call, TRBD1, is unchecked because there is no DNA. The CDR3 runs 12 residues. Per the germline V gene, CDR1 is LNHNV and CDR2 is YYDKDF (reference sequence).

The V gene is TRBV15, the J gene TRBJ2-7. This CDR3 comprises 16 residues. CDR1 and CDR2 (germline): LNHNV, YYDKDF (reference sequence). CDR3 sequence reads: CATSRYSGRTPYEQYF. Filled out from reference TRBV15 and TRBJ2-7, the complete variable domain reads DAMVIQNPRYQVTQFGKPVTLSCSQTLNHNVMYWYQQKSSQAPKLLFHYYDKDFNNEADTPDNFQSRRPNTSFCFLDIRSPGLGDTAMYLCATSRYSGRTPYEQYFGPGTRLTVT.

The genes are TRBV5-4 and TRBJ2-2. Per germline, CDR1 SGHNT and CDR2 YYREEE (reference sequence). The CDR3 sequence is 11 residues long. The CDR3: CASSSTLELFF.

This rearrangement joins TRBV7-2 to TRBJ2-1; TCRdb's assignment of TRBD1 cannot be checked, as there is no DNA. In germline, CDR1 is SGHTA, CDR2 FQGNSA. This CDR3 has 16 amino acids. CDR3 in amino acids: CASSPRDSHSYNEQFF.

This chain joins TRBV7-9 and TRBJ2-1; with no DNA, the TCRdb D assignment of TRBD1 cannot be verified. The CDR3 totals 14 residues. Germline V gene lookup returns CDR1 SEHNR and CDR2 FQNEAQ (reference sequence). CDR3 region: CASRRTGGDNEQFF.

J is TRBJ1-5 and V is TRBV7-2. The CDR3 length is 15 residues. Germline V gene sequence: CDR1 SGHTA, CDR2 FQGNSA. The CDR3 here is CASSPTYTSNQPQHF. Drawing the rest from reference TRBV7-2 and TRBJ1-5, the complete variable domain is GAGVSQSPSNKVTEKGKDVELRCDPISGHTALYWYRQSLGQGLEFLIYFQGNSAPDKSGLPSDRFSAERTGGSVSTLTIQRTQQEDSAVYLCASSPTYTSNQPQHFGDGTRLSIL.

This chain uses TRBV28 with TRBJ2-3; TCRdb returns TRBD1, unconfirmable since there is no DNA. The germline CDR1 and CDR2 sequences are MDHEN and SYDVKM. CDR3 length: 14 residues. CDR3 in amino acids: CASRRDGVTDTQYF.

The V gene is TRBV13, the J gene TRBJ2-1. From germline, CDR1 is PRHDT and CDR2 FYEKMQ (reference sequence). The CDR3 is 16 residues long. CDR3: CASSFPSGSSYNEQFF.

The rearrangement joins TRBV12-1 to TRBJ2-3. TRBV12-1 represents a pseudogene. The CDR3 has 13 amino acids. This CDR3 is CASSDSHPDTQCF.

The gene calls are TRBV4-3 and TRBJ2-7; TCRdb's D gene call, TRBD1, goes unchecked for lack of DNA. This CDR3 comprises 14 residues. Germline assignment: CDR1 LGHNA and CDR2 YSLEER. CDR3: CASSQVRGAYEQYF.

This rearrangement joins TRBV3-1 to TRBJ2-3. Germline V gene sequence: CDR1 LGHDT, CDR2 YNNKEL (reference sequence). The CDR3 has 14 amino acids. CDR3 sequence: CASSPGISTDTQYF.